This T cell receptor beta chain was sequenced during a study of T cells and Merkel cell carcinoma outcomes. Regarding the study as a whole: In Merkel cell carcinoma, repertoire and T-cell density reportedly predicted outcomes.

The protocol was immunoSEQ multiplex PCR, while the TCRdb copy is restricted to in-frame clones and leaves out a portion. This table has 15,000 to 25,000 clones, more than 65% appearing once. In regard to this clone: Its target is not known.

This receptor was taken from a human donor with Merkel cell carcinoma. The sequencing input was tumor tissue from Merkel cell carcinoma.

DNA for the CDR3: TGTGCCAGCAGCGTAAATAGTCCAGATACGCAGTATTTT. Its protein is CASSVNSPDTQYF. The chain employs TRBV9 and TRBJ2-3; D is undetermined. Germline values: CDR1 SGDLS, CDR2 YYNGEE. V was cut by 1 base and J by 4 bases, with 7 bases left in between. The CDR3 has 13 residues.